One and the same sample provided the 13 T cell receptor beta chains below, sequenced in a study of human T cells and chemical hapten exposure. Via MiXCR, TCRdb re-called the RACE reads, giving one row per CDR3 protein. The table has around 380,000 distinct CDR3 sequences, more than 4.5% seen once. Stated time point: patch test 1, 2 weeks after DPC sensitization. Specified treatment: therapeutic diphenylcyclopropenone sensitization with weekly scalp DPC. This material consisted of whole blood, taken in connection with sensitization to the hapten diphenylcyclopropenone (DPC). Source of these receptors: a woman aged 45 to 65 with alopecia areata. Some clones in this sample may be carry-over from other donors' samples.

This clonotype was counted many times. J is TRBJ2-3 and V is TRBV7-2; possibly TRBD1 or TRBD2 for D (5 bases each). This CDR3 is built from 15 residues. Germline values: CDR1 SGHTA, CDR2 FQGNSA. V was clipped by 1 base and J by 8 bases, with 16 bases between them. Here the CDR3 DNA reads TGTGCCAGCAGCTTAGTGGTGAGGGGCGAATCTACGCAGTATTTT. It codes for CASSLVVRGESTQYF.

This clonotype was seen at least ten times. This rearrangement joins TRBV9 to TRBJ2-7, with 8 nucleotides matching TRBD1. CDR1 and CDR2 from the germline V gene are SGDLS and YYNGEE. The CDR3 has 14 amino acids. V shed 4 bases, J shed 1 base, and the junction held 4 bases outside the gene matches. CDR3 amino acids: CASSTGTGSYEQYF. The CDR3 nucleotides are TGTGCCAGCAGCACGGGGACAGGTTCCTACGAGCAGTACTTC.

Ten or more counts support this clonotype. The rearrangement joins TRBV11-2 to TRBJ1-1; D possibly corresponds to TRBD1 (6 bases). The CDR3 has 14 residues. The germline CDR1 and CDR2 sequences are SGHAT and FQNNGV. With 6 bases removed from V and 8 bases from J, the gap between germline ends came to 19 bases. The CDR3 loop reads CASRHTGGAWEAFF. The CDR3 nucleotides read TGTGCCAGCAGACACACGGGGGGCGCGTGGGAAGCTTTCTTT.

This clonotype was seen ten or more times. The chain employs TRBV28 and TRBJ1-1; possibly TRBD1 for D (6 bases). CDR1 and CDR2 from the germline V gene are MDHEN and SYDVKM. The V end lost 2 bases, the J end lost 7 bases, and 17 bases lay between the germline ends. The CDR3 runs to 15 residues. CDR3 residues: CASSLKRGILGEAFF. The CDR3 DNA sequence: TGTGCCAGCAGTTTAAAGAGGGGGATTTTAGGTGAAGCTTTCTTT.

This clonotype showed up many times. This rearrangement joins TRBV5-6 to TRBJ1-1; possibly TRBD1 for D (5 bases). V was pared by 1 base and J by 1 base, with 8 bases between. Germline CDR1 reads SGHDT; CDR2 reads YYEEEE. The CDR3 is made up of 14 amino acids. CDR3 bases: TGTGCCAGCAGCTTGATTGGGGCGAACACTGAAGCTTTCTTT. Translation: CASSLIGANTEAFF.

This clonotype has only a few counts. This sequence joins TRBV6-5 and TRBJ1-6; TRBD1 matches at 9 bases. The J segment lost 10 bases and the V segment lost 5 bases, leaving 6 bases of the junction unmatched. Germline V gene sequence: CDR1 MNHEY, CDR2 SVGAGI. The CDR3 runs to 14 residues. This CDR3 is CASSIDRGGSPLHF. CDR3 DNA: TGTGCCAGCAGTATAGACAGGGGGGGATCACCCCTCCACTTT.

The rearrangement joins TRBV27 to TRBJ2-1; no clear D gene. The CDR3 spans 15 residues. The germline V gene encodes CDR1 MNHEY and CDR2 SMNVEV (reference sequence). Trimming pared 2 bases from V and 1 base from J, leaving 9 bases between. CDR3 loop: CASSLRDGSYNEQFF. CDR3 coding DNA: TGTGCCAGCAGTTTACGCGATGGATCCTACAATGAGCAGTTCTTC.

This clonotype was found many times. V usage is TRBV11-2 and J usage is TRBJ2-2; 9 bases line up with TRBD2. CDR1 and CDR2 from the germline V gene are SGHAT and FQNNGV. V shed 0 bases and J 10 bases; nucleotides not matched to a gene: 9. The CDR3 contains 16 residues. The CDR3 DNA reads as TGTGCCAGCAGCTTAGATGGAACTAGCGGGTGGTTGGAGCTGTTTTTT. As protein: CASSLDGTSGWLELFF.

This clonotype occurred many times. The chain couples TRBV27 to TRBJ2-1; 12 bases line up with TRBD2. Germline lookup yields CDR1 MNHEY and CDR2 SMNVEV (reference sequence). CDR3 length equals 17 residues. Germline trimming cut 5 bases from V and 8 bases from J; bases unmatched to any gene: 13. The CDR3 DNA is TGTGCCAGCAGTGAGGGTCCGACTAGCGGGAGTAGAGATGAGCAGTTCTTC. Amino acid sequence: CASSEGPTSGSRDEQFF.

The CDR3 DNA reads TGTGCCAGCAGTTTGATAGATAGCAATCAGCCCCAGCATTTT. Its translation is CASSLIDSNQPQHF. V gene TRBV12-3 or TRBV12-4 combines with J gene TRBJ1-5; no firm D call. This CDR3 spans 14 amino acids. The V and J ends lost 3 bases and 0 bases respectively, with 6 bases between them.

There are a few counts of this clonotype. The chain links TRBV23-1 to TRBJ2-1; 8 bases fit TRBD1. Being an ORF, TRBV23-1 has a function that is uncertain. With 4 bases clipped from V and 5 bases from J, the junction kept 10 bases outside the gene matches. The CDR3 sequence is 16 residues long. The CDR3 reads CASSLSDRVSDNEQFF. The CDR3 bases are TGCGCCAGCAGTCTCTCGGACAGGGTGTCGGACAATGAGCAGTTCTTC.

This clonotype was observed at least ten times. The chain is built from TRBV27 and TRBJ2-7; D may be TRBD1 or TRBD2 (5 bases each). This CDR3 has 16 residues. Germline V gene data show CDR1 as MNHEY and CDR2 as SMNVEV (reference sequence). Trimming left V 0 bases short and J 0 bases short, with 12 bases between. This CDR3 is CASSLSIGTASYEQYF. In DNA, the CDR3 is TGTGCCAGCAGTTTATCGATCGGGACGGCCTCCTACGAGCAGTACTTC.

This clonotype occurred many times. The rearrangement uses TRBV12-5 and TRBJ2-1; maybe TRBD2 (5 bases). CDR1 and CDR2 from the germline V gene are LGHNT and FRNRAP. The CDR3 spans 13 residues. V lost 4 bases, J lost 6 bases, and 10 bases lay in between. The CDR3 region has the DNA TGTGCTAGTGGTTCCGGACTGCTCAATGAGCAGTTCTTC. This sequence encodes CASGSGLLNEQFF.